This paragraph reports one TCR beta chain. Germline-derived CDR1 and CDR2 are SGHDT and YYEEEE. The V end lost 4 bases, the J end lost 5 bases, and 10 bases lay between the germline ends. The CDR3 runs to 13 residues. The PCR made use of 60 Vbeta and 13 Jbeta primers. The repertoire was sequenced with immunoSEQ multiplex PCR; TCRdb's copy has only in-frame clones and lacks some. The table records about 130,000 clones, more than 75% of them present only once. The data derive from a study of cytomegalovirus exposure and HLA in healthy donors. The chain links TRBV5-6 to TRBJ2-1; D is unclear. Material for sequencing was PBMCs. The source of this sequence is a man in his thirties or forties in good health and CMV-seronegative. In DNA, the CDR3 is TGTGCCAGCAGCCCCGACATTGACAATGAGCAGTTCTTC. Amino acids: CASSPDIDNEQFF.